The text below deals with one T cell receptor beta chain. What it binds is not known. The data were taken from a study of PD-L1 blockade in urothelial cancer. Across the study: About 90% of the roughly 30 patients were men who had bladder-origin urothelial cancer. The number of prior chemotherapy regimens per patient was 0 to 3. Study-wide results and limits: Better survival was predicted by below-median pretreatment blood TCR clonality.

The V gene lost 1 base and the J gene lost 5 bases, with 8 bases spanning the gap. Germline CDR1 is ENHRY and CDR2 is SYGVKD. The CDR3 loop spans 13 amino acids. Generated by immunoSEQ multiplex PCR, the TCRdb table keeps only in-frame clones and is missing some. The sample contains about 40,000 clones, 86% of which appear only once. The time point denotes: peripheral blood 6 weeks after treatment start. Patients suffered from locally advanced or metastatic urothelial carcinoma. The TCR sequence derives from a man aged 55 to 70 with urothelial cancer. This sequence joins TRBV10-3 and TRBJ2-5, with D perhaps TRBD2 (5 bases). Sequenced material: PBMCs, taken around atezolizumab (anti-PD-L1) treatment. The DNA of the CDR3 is TGTGCCATCAGTGAGTGGGAGTTGGAGACCCAGTACTTC. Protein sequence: CAISEWELETQYF.